This entry lists 32 T cell receptor beta chains sequenced from one sample in a study of PD-1 blockade in mismatch repair-deficient tumors. TCRdb's table, derived via immunoSEQ multiplex PCR, lists solely in-frame clones and lacks some. Among around 30,000 clones listed, less than 90% were seen once. The specimen was PBMCs, collected less than 7 weeks after starting pembrolizumab. The receptors here all came from an adult with mismatch repair-deficient cancer.

The chain joins TRBV15 to TRBJ2-3; the D is unclear. The CDR3 is made up of 14 amino acids. The germline V gene has CDR1 LNHNV and CDR2 YYDKDF (reference sequence). Trimming removed 3 bases from V and 9 bases from J, with 16 bases in between. The CDR3 region is CATSRELTQQTQYF. CDR3 in DNA: TGTGCCACCAGCAGGGAACTTACACAGCAAACGCAGTATTTT.

This sequence joins TRBV7-3 and TRBJ2-1; 11 bases match TRBD2. The CDR3 loop spans 18 amino acids. CDR1 and CDR2 from the germline V gene are SGHTA and FQGTGA. Trimming at V came to 2 bases and at J to 3 bases, leaving 9 bases not matched to a gene. CDR3 sequence: CASSLSQTGTSGYNEQFF. For the CDR3, the DNA is TGTGCCAGCAGCTTATCCCAGACGGGGACTAGCGGCTACAATGAGCAGTTCTTC.

The chain employs TRBV30 and TRBJ2-1; D is perhaps TRBD2 (6 bases). The ends were cut back, 3 bases at V and 2 bases at J, with 11 bases in the middle. The CDR3 sequence is 14 residues long. Germline CDR1 is GTSNPN and CDR2 is SVGIG (reference sequence). Here the CDR3 reads CAWRRGTPYNEQFF. CDR3 nucleotides: TGTGCCTGGAGACGCGGGACCCCCTACAATGAGCAGTTCTTC.

This clone was observed a single time. The chain uses TRBV20-1 and TRBJ1-2, with D possibly being TRBD1 (5 bases). The CDR3 is made up of 11 amino acids. The V end was cut by 1 base, the J end by 10 bases, with 10 bases between. Per germline, CDR1 DFQATT and CDR2 SNEGSKA (reference sequence). The CDR3 reads CSARGGRHYTF. Here the CDR3 DNA reads TGCAGTGCTAGAGGGGGCAGACACTACACCTTC.

The CDR3 nucleotides read TGTGCCAGTAGTATTGCAGGATCCCAGCATTTT. Translating gives CASSIAGSQHF. The chain has TRBV19 and TRBJ1-5; no clear D gene. CDR3 length: 11 residues. V was trimmed by 3 bases and J by 11 bases, leaving 8 bases between them. Per the germline V gene, CDR1 is LNHDA and CDR2 is SQIVND (reference sequence).

This clone was seen only a few times. The chain combines TRBV6-5 with TRBJ2-7, with TRBD1 matching over 10 bases. V lost 2 bases and J lost 3; bases outside the gene matches: 4. CDR1 and CDR2 (germline): MNHEY, SVGAGI. The CDR3 sequence is 15 residues long. The CDR3 reads CASSYQGQGIYEQYF. The CDR3 bases are TGTGCCAGCAGTTACCAGGGACAGGGGATCTACGAGCAGTACTTC.

This clone was seen only a few times. This chain connects TRBV14 to TRBJ2-5; no definite D call. Germline assignment: CDR1 SGHDN and CDR2 FVKESK. V was pared by 0 bases and J by 1 base, with 6 bases between. The CDR3 has 14 residues. In DNA form, the CDR3 reads TGTGCCAGCAGCCAAGATAACACCCAAGAGACCCAGTACTTC. It translates to CASSQDNTQETQYF.

The J gene is TRBJ2-3, the V gene TRBV15; D not certain. CDR3 length: 16 residues. Germline assignment: CDR1 LNHNV and CDR2 YYDKDF (reference sequence). Trimming left V 1 base short and J 2 bases short, with 13 bases between. The CDR3 here is CATSRGQLTTTDTQYF. The CDR3 DNA follows: TGTGCCACCAGCAGAGGCCAGCTCACTACCACAGATACGCAGTATTTT.

This chain connects TRBV10-1 to TRBJ2-1, with a possible D match to TRBD2 (6 bases). The germline V gene encodes CDR1 WNHNN and CDR2 SYGVQD (reference sequence). With 2 bases removed from V and 8 bases from J, the gap between germline ends came to 7 bases. The CDR3 consists of 12 residues. CDR3 DNA sequence: TGCGCCAGCAGTGAGGGGGGGTATGAGCAGTTCTTC. Translation gives CASSEGGYEQFF.

The CDR3 DNA reads TGTGCCAGCAGCGTAGAGGGACTACCAACCTACGAGCAGTACTTC. Protein: CASSVEGLPTYEQYF. The chain joins TRBV9 to TRBJ2-7, with 7 bases aligning to TRBD2. The CDR3 is 15 residues long. V lost 0 bases, J lost 2 bases, and 5 bases stayed unmatched. Per germline, CDR1 SGDLS and CDR2 YYNGEE.

This rearrangement joins TRBV9 to TRBJ2-1; 9 bases match TRBD2. The CDR3 contains 14 residues. The V gene's germline CDR1 is SGDLS and CDR2 YYNGEE. The V gene end was trimmed by 6 bases and the J gene end by 6 bases; junction bases not matched to a gene: 7. The CDR3 region has the DNA TGTGCCAGCACGTACAGCGGGAGGAGCAATGAGCAGTTCTTC. Amino acids: CASTYSGRSNEQFF.

This clone has a handful of counts. J is TRBJ1-6 and V is TRBV27, with D unresolved. Trimming shortened V by 5 bases and J by 7 bases, and 15 bases separated the two germline ends. The germline V gene encodes CDR1 MNHEY and CDR2 SMNVEV (reference sequence). The CDR3 runs to 15 residues. In DNA, the CDR3 is TGTGCCAGCAGTATAGACCCCCGAGCGAATTCACCCCTCCACTTT. It translates to CASSIDPRANSPLHF.

This sequence joins TRBV6-5 and TRBJ2-1, with 9 positions matching TRBD2. CDR1 and CDR2 (germline): MNHEY, SVGAGI. The CDR3 totals 15 residues. V shed 8 bases and J 8 bases; nucleotides not matched to a gene: 13. CDR3 loop: CASVNLASGNDEQFF. The CDR3, as DNA: TGTGCCAGCGTGAATTTGGCTAGCGGGAACGATGAGCAGTTCTTC.

V and J are TRBV7-3 and TRBJ2-1, with 15 nucleotides matching TRBD2. Germline loops: CDR1 SGHTA, CDR2 FQGTGA. Germline trimming cut 5 bases from V and 2 bases from J; bases unmatched to any gene: 4. The CDR3 covers 17 residues. The CDR3 sequence: CASSPGLAGGTYNEQFF. As DNA, the CDR3 is TGTGCCAGCAGCCCTGGACTAGCGGGAGGGACCTACAATGAGCAGTTCTTC.

The genes are TRBV28 and TRBJ2-7, with TRBD1 identical over 11 bases. V lost 11 bases to trimming and J lost 3 bases; unmatched junction nucleotides: 12. Looked up from germline, CDR1 is MDHEN and CDR2 is SYDVKM. The CDR3 has 15 residues. The CDR3 DNA reads TGTGCCGCCTATCCCACCGGGACAGGGGGCTACGAGCAGTACTTC. Encoded protein: CAAYPTGTGGYEQYF.

This clone was recorded only once. V gene TRBV28 combines with J gene TRBJ2-5; TRBD2 is a possible D gene (7 bases). V was trimmed by 8 bases and J by 5 bases, leaving 18 bases between them. Germline V CDR1 and CDR2: MDHEN, SYDVKM. This CDR3 has 14 amino acids. The DNA for the CDR3 is TGTGCCAGCGGCCCCTCGGGGGGCAGGGAGACCCAGTACTTC. It translates to CASGPSGGRETQYF.

The chain couples TRBV5-1 to TRBJ2-1, with a weak D call TRBD2 (5 bases). The CDR3 has 14 residues. In germline, CDR1 is SGHRS, CDR2 YFSETQ. The ends were cut back, 1 base at V and 3 bases at J, with 8 bases in the middle. DNA for the CDR3: TGCGCCAGCAGCTTGCAAGCGGTCTACAATGAGCAGTTCTTC. This sequence encodes CASSLQAVYNEQFF.

The V gene is TRBV27, the J gene TRBJ2-3, with D maybe TRBD1 (5 bases). CDR1 MNHEY and CDR2 SMNVEV come from the germline V gene (reference sequence). Trimming left V 2 bases short and J 8 bases short, with 14 bases between. CDR3 size: 14 residues. The CDR3 here is CASSLGQGLSTQYF. The CDR3 coding sequence is TGTGCCAGCAGTTTAGGGCAGGGCTTATCTACGCAGTATTTT.

This sequence joins TRBV27 and TRBJ2-5; 8 positions match TRBD2. The germline gives CDR1 MNHEY, CDR2 SMNVEV (reference sequence). Trimming removed 5 bases from V and 4 bases from J; junction bases left unmatched: 12. This CDR3 is built from 16 residues. The CDR3 DNA sequence: TGTGCCAGCAGTCAACAACCAGCGGGGGCAACAGAGACCCAGTACTTC. Its protein product is CASSQQPAGATETQYF.

CDR3 nucleotides: TGTGCCAGCAGTTCCCGGAGGCAGGGACAAAGAAGAAGGAACACTGAAGCTTTCTTT. This codes for CASSSRRQGQRRRNTEAFF. J is TRBJ1-1 and V is TRBV27, with TRBD1 as a possible D gene (6 bases). There are 19 residues in the CDR3. Germline V gene sequence: CDR1 MNHEY, CDR2 SMNVEV (reference sequence). Trimming pared 4 bases from V and 1 base from J, leaving 25 bases between.

This chain connects TRBV5-1 to TRBJ2-1; D perhaps matches TRBD2 (5 bases). This CDR3 is 16 amino acids long. V lost 4 bases to trimming and J lost 0 bases, with 14 bases between them. Per the germline V gene, CDR1 is SGHRS and CDR2 is YFSETQ. The CDR3 region has the DNA TGCGCCAGCAGCCCTGCGGCGGGTGCCTCCTACAATGAGCAGTTCTTC. Its protein is CASSPAAGASYNEQFF.

This rearrangement joins TRBV6-1 to TRBJ1-4; D uncertain. Deletions cut 4 bases from V and 1 base from J, with 4 bases between. Germline V gene lookup returns CDR1 MNHNS and CDR2 SASEGT. This CDR3 contains 13 residues. CDR3 residues: CASSGRTNEKLFF. The CDR3 DNA reads TGTGCCAGCAGTGGTAGAACTAATGAAAAACTGTTTTTT.

The chain uses TRBV29-1 and TRBJ1-5, with 10 bases lining up with TRBD1. There are 13 residues in the CDR3. Germline loops: CDR1 SQVTM, CDR2 ANQGSEA. The J segment lost 5 bases and the V segment lost 4 bases, leaving 2 bases of the junction unmatched. The DNA of the CDR3 is TGCAGCGTTGCTGGACAGGGGGATCAGCCCCAGCATTTT. Encoded protein: CSVAGQGDQPQHF.

In DNA, the CDR3 is TGTGCCAGCAGCTTGTGGCCAATCACAGATACGCAGTATTTT. This codes for CASSLWPITDTQYF. V usage is TRBV7-2 and J usage is TRBJ2-3; D remains unclear. V was trimmed by 3 bases and J by 2 bases, leaving 9 bases between them. The CDR3 is made up of 14 amino acids. CDR1 is SGHTA and CDR2 is FQGNSA in the germline V gene.

CDR3 protein: CASAPGQTYEQYF. For the CDR3, the DNA is TGTGCCAGCGCGCCGGGACAGACCTACGAGCAGTACTTC. The rearrangement joins TRBV28 to TRBJ2-7; TRBD1 matches at 7 bases. This CDR3 has 13 residues. Germline V CDR1 and CDR2: MDHEN, SYDVKM. V shed 8 bases and J 2 bases; nucleotides not matched to a gene: 6.

The chain recombines TRBV2 with TRBJ2-7; 9 bases match TRBD1. Germline V gene data show CDR1 as SNHLY and CDR2 as FYNNEI. The CDR3 runs to 14 residues. Unmatched junction bases numbered 8, after V lost 5 bases and J lost 6 bases. In DNA, the CDR3 is TGTGCCAGCAGTCCGACAGGGGGTCTAGGCGAGCAGTACTTC. It translates to CASSPTGGLGEQYF.

The J gene is TRBJ1-5, the V gene TRBV28; 12 bases match TRBD1. Per the germline V gene, CDR1 is MDHEN and CDR2 is SYDVKM. The junction had 3 bases not matched to a gene; V was cut back by 6 bases and J by 0 bases. The CDR3 runs 16 residues. The CDR3 region is CASRGQGARSNQPQHF. The CDR3 region has the DNA TGTGCCAGCAGGGGACAGGGGGCACGTAGCAATCAGCCCCAGCATTTT.

The V and J genes are TRBV11-2 and TRBJ2-3; TRBD1 aligns across 9 bases. From germline, CDR1 is SGHAT and CDR2 FQNNGV. The length of the CDR3 is 14 residues. Losses at the gene ends were 5 bases for V and 3 bases for J; bases not matched to a gene: 3. CDR3 sequence: CASSRDRVTDTQYF. The CDR3 bases are TGTGCCAGCAGCCGGGACAGGGTAACAGATACGCAGTATTTT.

The chain couples TRBV11-3 to TRBJ1-5, with a weak D call TRBD1 (5 bases). Per the germline V gene, CDR1 is SGHNT and CDR2 is YENEEA. CDR3 length: 17 residues. V dropped 1 base and J dropped 0 bases, with 13 bases sitting between them. The CDR3 sequence: CASSLVWGGCSNQPQHF. For the CDR3, the DNA is TGTGCCAGCAGCTTAGTATGGGGGGGTTGTAGCAATCAGCCCCAGCATTTT.

This sequence joins TRBV11-2 and TRBJ2-1; 11 nucleotides match TRBD2. The CDR3 consists of 14 residues. The V gene end was trimmed by 2 bases and the J gene end by 6 bases; junction bases not matched to a gene: 0. The germline gives CDR1 SGHAT, CDR2 FQNNGV. CDR3 loop: CASSLTSGSNEQFF. The CDR3 region has the DNA TGTGCCAGCAGCTTAACTAGCGGGAGCAATGAGCAGTTCTTC.

The chain combines TRBV6-5 with TRBJ2-5, with 11 bases fitting TRBD2. From germline, CDR1 is MNHEY and CDR2 SVGAGI. J gave up 0 bases and V 4 bases, and 4 bases lay outside the gene matches. The CDR3 has 16 amino acids. The CDR3 coding sequence is TGTGCCAGCAGTTCTCTGACTAGCGGGAACCAAGAGACCCAGTACTTC. Its translation is CASSSLTSGNQETQYF.

The sample holds one count of this clone. This sequence joins TRBV6-1 and TRBJ1-1; D ambiguous. The germline V gene encodes CDR1 MNHNS and CDR2 SASEGT. The CDR3 runs 14 residues. Trimming pared 5 bases from V and 1 base from J, leaving 11 bases between. CDR3 nucleotide sequence: TGTGCCAGCAGTCTCACTAGAGGGAACACTGAAGCTTTCTTT. Protein product: CASSLTRGNTEAFF.